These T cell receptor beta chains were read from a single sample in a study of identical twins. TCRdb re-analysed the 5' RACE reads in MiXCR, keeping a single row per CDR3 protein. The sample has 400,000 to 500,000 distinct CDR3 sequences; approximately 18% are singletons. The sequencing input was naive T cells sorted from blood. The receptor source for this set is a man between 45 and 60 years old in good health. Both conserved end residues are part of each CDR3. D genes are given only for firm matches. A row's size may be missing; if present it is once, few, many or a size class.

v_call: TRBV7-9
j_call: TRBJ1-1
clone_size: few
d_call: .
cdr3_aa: CASSLEGGQGVFF
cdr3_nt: TGTGCCAGCAGCTTAGAAGGAGGTCAGGGAGTGTTCTTT

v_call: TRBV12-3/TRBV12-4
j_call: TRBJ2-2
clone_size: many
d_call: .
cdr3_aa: CASSFGTLNTGELFF
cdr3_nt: TGTGCCAGCAGTTTCGGGACGCTGAACACCGGGGAGCTGTTTTTT

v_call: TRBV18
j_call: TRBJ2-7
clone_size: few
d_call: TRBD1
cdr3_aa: CASDEGQTSYEQYF
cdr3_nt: TGTGCCAGTGACGAGGGACAGACCTCCTACGAGCAGTACTTC

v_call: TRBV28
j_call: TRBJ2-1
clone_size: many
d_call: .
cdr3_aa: CASSFPRAGNEQFF
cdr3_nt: TGTGCCAGCAGTTTTCCCCGGGCCGGGAATGAGCAGTTCTTC

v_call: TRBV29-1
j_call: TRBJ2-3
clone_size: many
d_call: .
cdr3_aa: CSVEDLLVRVPDTQYF
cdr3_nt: TGCAGCGTTGAAGATCTCTTGGTCCGGGTGCCAGATACGCAGTATTTT

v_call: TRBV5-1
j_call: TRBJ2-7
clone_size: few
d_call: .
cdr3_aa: CASSLGELEDAYEQYF
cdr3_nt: TGCGCCAGCAGCTTAGGCGAACTGGAAGACGCCTACGAGCAGTACTTC

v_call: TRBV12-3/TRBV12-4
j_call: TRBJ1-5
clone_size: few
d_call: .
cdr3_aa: CASSPQPGLNQPQHF
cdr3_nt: TGTGCCAGCAGTCCCCAACCGGGACTGAATCAGCCCCAGCATTTT

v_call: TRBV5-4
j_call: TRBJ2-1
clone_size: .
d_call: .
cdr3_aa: CASSLGLSLDEQFF
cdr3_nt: TGTGCCAGCAGCTTGGGACTAAGTCTCGATGAGCAGTTCTTC

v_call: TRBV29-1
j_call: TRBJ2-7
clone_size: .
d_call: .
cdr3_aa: CSVEIRLGSYEQYF
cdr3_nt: TGCAGCGTTGAGATTCGGCTGGGCTCCTACGAGCAGTACTTC

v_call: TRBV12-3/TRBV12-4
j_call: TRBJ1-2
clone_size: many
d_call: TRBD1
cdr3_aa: CASSSPRQGAGGYTF
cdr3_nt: TGTGCCAGCAGTTCCCCGCGACAGGGGGCGGGTGGCTACACCTTC

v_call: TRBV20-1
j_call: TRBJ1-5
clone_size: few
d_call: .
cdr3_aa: CSARRALGAMSNQPQHF
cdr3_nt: TGCAGTGCTAGAAGGGCCCTAGGGGCGATGAGCAATCAGCCCCAGCATTTT

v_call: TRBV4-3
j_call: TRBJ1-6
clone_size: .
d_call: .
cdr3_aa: CASSRDRGKGSPLHF
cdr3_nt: TGCGCCAGCAGCCGCGATAGAGGTAAAGGATCACCCCTCCACTTT

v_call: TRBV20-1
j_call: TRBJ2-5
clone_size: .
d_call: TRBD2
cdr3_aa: CSATFSGVLNEETQYF
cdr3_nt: TGCAGTGCTACCTTTAGCGGGGTGTTAAATGAAGAGACCCAGTACTTC

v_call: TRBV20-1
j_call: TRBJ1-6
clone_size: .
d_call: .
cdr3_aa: CSAWALGTYNSPLHF
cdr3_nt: TGCAGTGCTTGGGCCTTAGGTACCTATAATTCACCCCTCCACTTT

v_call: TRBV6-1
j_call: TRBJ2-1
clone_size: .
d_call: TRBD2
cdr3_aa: CASRVRLAAYNEQFF
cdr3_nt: TGTGCCAGCAGGGTTAGACTAGCGGCTTACAATGAGCAGTTCTTC

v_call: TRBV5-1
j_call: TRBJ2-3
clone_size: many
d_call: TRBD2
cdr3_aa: CASSLTSGRERPDTQYF
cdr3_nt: TGCGCCAGCAGCTTGACTAGCGGGAGGGAGAGGCCAGATACGCAGTATTTT

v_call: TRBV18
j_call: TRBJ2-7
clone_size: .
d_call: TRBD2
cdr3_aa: CASSSGLAGISYEQYF
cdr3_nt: TGTGCCAGCTCATCCGGACTAGCGGGCATCTCCTACGAGCAGTACTTC

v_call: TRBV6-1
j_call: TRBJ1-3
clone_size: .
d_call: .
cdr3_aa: CASSEGVPSGNTIYF
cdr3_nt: TGTGCCAGCAGTGAAGGGGTTCCCTCTGGAAACACCATATATTTT

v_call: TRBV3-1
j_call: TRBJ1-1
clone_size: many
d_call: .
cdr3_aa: CASGGGPTEAFF
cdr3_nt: TGTGCCAGCGGGGGGGGCCCCACTGAAGCTTTCTTT

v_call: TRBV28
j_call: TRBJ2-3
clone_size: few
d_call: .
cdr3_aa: CASSLLQGDTQYF
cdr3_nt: TGTGCCAGCAGCCTCCTTCAGGGAGATACGCAGTATTTT

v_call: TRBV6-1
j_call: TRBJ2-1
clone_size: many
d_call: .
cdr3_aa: CASTPNFYNEQFF
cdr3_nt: TGTGCCAGCACCCCCAACTTCTACAATGAGCAGTTCTTC

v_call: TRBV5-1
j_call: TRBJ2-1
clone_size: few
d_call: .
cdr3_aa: CASSLTLSRFYNEQFF
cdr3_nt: TGCGCCAGCAGCTTAACTCTAAGTCGGTTCTACAATGAGCAGTTCTTC

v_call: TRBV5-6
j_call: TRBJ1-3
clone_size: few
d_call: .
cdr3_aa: CASSYGAEVNTIYF
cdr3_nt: TGTGCCAGCAGCTACGGGGCTGAAGTAAACACCATATATTTT

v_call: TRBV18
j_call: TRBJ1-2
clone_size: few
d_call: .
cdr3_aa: CASSPPTRFGYTF
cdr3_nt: TGTGCCAGCTCACCACCGACACGGTTTGGCTACACCTTC

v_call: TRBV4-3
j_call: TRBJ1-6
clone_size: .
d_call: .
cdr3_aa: CASSRGQSPNSPLHF
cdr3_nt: TGCGCCAGCAGCCGTGGACAGAGCCCAAATTCACCCCTCCACTTT

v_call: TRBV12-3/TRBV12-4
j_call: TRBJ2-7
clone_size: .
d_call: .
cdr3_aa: CASDSALSYEQYF
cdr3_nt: TGTGCCAGTGACAGCGCGCTATCCTACGAGCAGTACTTC

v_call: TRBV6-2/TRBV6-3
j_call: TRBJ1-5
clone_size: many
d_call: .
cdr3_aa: CASSYSSRTDFNQPQHF
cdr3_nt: TGTGCCAGCAGTTACTCGAGCCGGACAGATTTTAATCAGCCCCAGCATTTT

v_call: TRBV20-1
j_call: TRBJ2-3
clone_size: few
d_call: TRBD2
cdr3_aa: CSASFKRGNTDTQYF
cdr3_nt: TGCAGTGCTAGTTTTAAGCGGGGAAACACAGATACGCAGTATTTT

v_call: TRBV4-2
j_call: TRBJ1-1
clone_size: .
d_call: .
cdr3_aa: CASSQAVDLGTEAFF
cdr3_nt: TGTGCCAGCAGCCAAGCTGTGGATTTGGGCACTGAAGCTTTCTTT

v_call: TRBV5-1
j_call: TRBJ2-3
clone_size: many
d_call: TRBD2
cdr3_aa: CASSPRTSGVTDTQYF
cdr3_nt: TGCGCCAGCAGCCCACGGACTAGCGGGGTCACAGATACGCAGTATTTT

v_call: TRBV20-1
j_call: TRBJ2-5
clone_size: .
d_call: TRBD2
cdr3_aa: CSAVGLAGPYQKTQYF
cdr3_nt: TGCAGTGCCGTTGGACTAGCGGGGCCCTACCAAAAGACCCAGTACTTC

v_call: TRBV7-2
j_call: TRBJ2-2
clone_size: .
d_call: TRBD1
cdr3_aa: CASSLYRGANTGELFF
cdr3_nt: TGTGCCAGCAGCTTATACAGGGGCGCGAACACCGGGGAGCTGTTTTTT

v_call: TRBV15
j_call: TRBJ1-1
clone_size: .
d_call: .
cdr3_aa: CATSSTMNTEAFF
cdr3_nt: TGTGCCACCAGCAGTACCATGAACACTGAAGCTTTCTTT

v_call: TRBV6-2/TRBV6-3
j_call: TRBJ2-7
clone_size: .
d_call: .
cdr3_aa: CASSYGREQYF
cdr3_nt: TGTGCCAGCAGTTACGGTCGGGAGCAGTACTTC